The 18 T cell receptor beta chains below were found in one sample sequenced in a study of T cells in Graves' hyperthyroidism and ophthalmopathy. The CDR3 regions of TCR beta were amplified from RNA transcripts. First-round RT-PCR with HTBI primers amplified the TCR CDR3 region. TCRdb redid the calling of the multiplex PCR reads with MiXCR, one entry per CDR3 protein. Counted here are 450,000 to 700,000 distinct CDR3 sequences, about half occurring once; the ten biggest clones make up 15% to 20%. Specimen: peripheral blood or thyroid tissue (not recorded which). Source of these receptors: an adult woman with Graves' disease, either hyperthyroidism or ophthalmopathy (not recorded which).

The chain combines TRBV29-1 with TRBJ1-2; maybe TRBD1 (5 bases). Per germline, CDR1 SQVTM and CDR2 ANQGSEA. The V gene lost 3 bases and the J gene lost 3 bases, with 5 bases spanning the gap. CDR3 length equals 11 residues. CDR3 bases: TGCAGCGTTGAGACAGACTATGGCTACACCTTC. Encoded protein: CSVETDYGYTF.

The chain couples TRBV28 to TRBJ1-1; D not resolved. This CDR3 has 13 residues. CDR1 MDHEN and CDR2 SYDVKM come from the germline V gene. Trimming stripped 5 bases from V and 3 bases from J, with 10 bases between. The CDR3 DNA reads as TGTGCCAGCAGTGTGCAGGAGGACACTGAAGCTTTCTTT. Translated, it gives CASSVQEDTEAFF.

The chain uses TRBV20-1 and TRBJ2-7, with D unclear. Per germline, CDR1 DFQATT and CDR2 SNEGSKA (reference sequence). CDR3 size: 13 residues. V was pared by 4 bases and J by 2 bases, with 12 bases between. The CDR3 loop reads CSAMFGQTYEQYF. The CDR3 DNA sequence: TGCAGTGCTATGTTTGGGCAGACCTACGAGCAGTACTTC.

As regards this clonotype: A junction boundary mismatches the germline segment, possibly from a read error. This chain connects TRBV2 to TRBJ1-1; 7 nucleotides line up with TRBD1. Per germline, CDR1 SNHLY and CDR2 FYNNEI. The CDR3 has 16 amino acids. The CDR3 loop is CASREGQQIVNTEAFF. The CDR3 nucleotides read TGTGCCAGCAGAGAGGGACAGCAGATAGTGAACACTGAGGCTTTCTTT.

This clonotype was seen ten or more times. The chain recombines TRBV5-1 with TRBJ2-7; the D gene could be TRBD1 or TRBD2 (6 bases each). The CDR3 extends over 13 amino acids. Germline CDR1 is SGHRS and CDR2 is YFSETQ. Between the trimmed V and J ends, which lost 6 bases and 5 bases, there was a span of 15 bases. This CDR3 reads CASNQQGGDEQYF. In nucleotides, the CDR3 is TGCGCCAGCAACCAACAGGGAGGAGACGAGCAGTACTTC.

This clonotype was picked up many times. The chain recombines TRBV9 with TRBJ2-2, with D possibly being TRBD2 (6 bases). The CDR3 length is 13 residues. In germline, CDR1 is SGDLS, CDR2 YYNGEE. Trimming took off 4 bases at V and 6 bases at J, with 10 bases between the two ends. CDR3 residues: CASSPRGAGELFF. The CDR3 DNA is TGTGCCAGCAGCCCGCGCGGGGCCGGGGAGCTGTTTTTT. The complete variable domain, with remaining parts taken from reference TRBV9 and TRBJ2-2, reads DSGVTQTPKHLITATGQRVTLRCSPRSGDLSVYWYQQSLDQGLQFLIQYYNGEERAKGNILERFSAQQFPDLHSELNLSSLELGDSALYFCASSPRGAGELFFGEGSRLTVL.

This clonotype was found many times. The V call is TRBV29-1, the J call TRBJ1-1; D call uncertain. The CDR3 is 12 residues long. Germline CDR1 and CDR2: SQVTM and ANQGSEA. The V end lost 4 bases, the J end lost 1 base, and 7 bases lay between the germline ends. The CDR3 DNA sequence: TGCAGCGTTGCTCGGACGAACACTGAAGCTTTCTTT. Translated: CSVARTNTEAFF.

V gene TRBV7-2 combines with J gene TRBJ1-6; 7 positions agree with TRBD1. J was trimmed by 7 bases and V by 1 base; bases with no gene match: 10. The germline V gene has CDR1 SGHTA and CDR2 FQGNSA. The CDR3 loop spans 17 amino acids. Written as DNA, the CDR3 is TGTGCCAGCAGCTTAGTGAGCTCCGGGACAGTCAATTCACCCCTCCACTTT. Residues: CASSLVSSGTVNSPLHF.

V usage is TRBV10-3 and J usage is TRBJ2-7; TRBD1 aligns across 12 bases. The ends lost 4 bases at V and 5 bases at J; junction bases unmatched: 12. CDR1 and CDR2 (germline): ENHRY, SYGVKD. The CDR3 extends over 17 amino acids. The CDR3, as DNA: TGTGCCATCAGTGGCCGGGGACAGGGACAGGGGGCCAACGAGCAGTACTTC. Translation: CAISGRGQGQGANEQYF.

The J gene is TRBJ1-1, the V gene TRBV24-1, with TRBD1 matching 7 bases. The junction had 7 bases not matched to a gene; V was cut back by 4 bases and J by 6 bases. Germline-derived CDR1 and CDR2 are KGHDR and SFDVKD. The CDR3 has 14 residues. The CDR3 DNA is TGTGCCACCAGTGAACCGGGACAGTCTGCTGAAGCTTTCTTT. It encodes CATSEPGQSAEAFF.

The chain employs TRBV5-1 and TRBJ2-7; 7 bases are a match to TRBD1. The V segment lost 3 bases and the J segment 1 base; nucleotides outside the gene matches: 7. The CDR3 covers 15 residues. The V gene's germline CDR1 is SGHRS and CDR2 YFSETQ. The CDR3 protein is CASSYRDSRSYEQYF. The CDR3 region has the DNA TGCGCCAGCAGCTACCGGGACAGTCGATCCTACGAGCAGTACTTC.

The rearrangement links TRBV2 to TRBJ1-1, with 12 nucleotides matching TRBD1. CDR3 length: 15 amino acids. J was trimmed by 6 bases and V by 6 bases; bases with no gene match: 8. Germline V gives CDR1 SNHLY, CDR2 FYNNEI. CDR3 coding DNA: TGTGCCAGCAGAGAAACAGGGACAGGGGGCTCTGAAGCTTTCTTT. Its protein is CASRETGTGGSEAFF.

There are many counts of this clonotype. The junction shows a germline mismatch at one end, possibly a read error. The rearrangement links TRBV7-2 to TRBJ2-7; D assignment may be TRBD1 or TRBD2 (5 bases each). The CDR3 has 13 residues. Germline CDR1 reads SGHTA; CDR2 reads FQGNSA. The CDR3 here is CASSLGLGDRVQF. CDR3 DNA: TGTGCCAGCAGCTTAGGGCTGGGAGACAGAGTACAATTC.

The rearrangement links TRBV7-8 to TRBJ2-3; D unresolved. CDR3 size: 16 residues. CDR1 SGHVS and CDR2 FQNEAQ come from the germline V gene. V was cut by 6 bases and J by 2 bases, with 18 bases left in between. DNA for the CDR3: TGTGCCAGCAGGCGTTCAGACCCAAGAGTCACAGATACGCAGTATTTT. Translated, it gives CASRRSDPRVTDTQYF.

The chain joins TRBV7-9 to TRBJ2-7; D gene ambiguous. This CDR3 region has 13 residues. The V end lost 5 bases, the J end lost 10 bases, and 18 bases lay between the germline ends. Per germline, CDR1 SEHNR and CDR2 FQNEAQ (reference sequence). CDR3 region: CASSQGGVGNQYF. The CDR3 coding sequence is TGTGCCAGCAGCCAAGGTGGGGTGGGTAATCAGTACTTC.

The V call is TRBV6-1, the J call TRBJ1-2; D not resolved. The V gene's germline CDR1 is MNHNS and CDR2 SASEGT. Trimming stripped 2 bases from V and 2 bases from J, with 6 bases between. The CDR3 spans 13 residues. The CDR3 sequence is CASSEKENYGYTF. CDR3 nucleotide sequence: TGTGCCAGCAGTGAAAAAGAAAACTATGGCTACACCTTC.

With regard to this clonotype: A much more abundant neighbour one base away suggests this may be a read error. CDR3: CASGSSAGPSYEQYF. DNA of the CDR3: TGTGCCAGCGGCTCCTCAGCGGGCCCATCCTACGAGCAGTACTTC. J is TRBJ2-7 and V is TRBV24-1; D is perhaps TRBD2 (6 bases). Germline V gives CDR1 KGHDR, CDR2 SFDVKD. The CDR3 loop spans 15 amino acids. Between the trimmed V and J ends, which lost 11 bases and 1 base, there was a span of 20 bases.

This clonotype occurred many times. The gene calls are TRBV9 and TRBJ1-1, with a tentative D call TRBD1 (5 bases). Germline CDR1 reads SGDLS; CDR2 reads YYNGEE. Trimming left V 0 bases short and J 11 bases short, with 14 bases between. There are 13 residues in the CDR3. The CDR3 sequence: CASSVAGGEGAFF. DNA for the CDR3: TGTGCCAGCAGCGTAGCAGGAGGGGAAGGGGCTTTCTTT.